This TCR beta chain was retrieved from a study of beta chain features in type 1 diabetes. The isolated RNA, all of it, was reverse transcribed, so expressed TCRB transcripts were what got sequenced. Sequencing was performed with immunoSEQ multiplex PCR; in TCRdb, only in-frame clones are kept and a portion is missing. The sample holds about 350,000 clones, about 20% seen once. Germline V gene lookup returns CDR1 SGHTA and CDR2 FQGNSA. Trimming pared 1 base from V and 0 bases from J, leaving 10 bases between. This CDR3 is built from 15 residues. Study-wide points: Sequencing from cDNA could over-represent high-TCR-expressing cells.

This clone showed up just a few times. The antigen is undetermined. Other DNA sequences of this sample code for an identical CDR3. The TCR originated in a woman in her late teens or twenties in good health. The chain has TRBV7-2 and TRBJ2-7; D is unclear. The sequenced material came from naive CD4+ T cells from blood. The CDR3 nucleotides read TGTGCCAGCAGCTTAGGAGGTCTGAGCTCCTACGAGCAGTACTTC. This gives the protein CASSLGGLSSYEQYF.